These 20 T cell receptor beta chains originate from one sample sequenced in a study of blood T cell repertoires in COVID-19. Produced via immunoSEQ multiplex PCR; TCRdb's table is partial and in-frame only. The table shows some 48,000 clones, with 84% occurring only once. The sequencing sample was made of peripheral blood. The receptor source for this set is a man aged 45-65 years with acute or convalescent COVID-19.

This chain links TRBV29-1 with TRBJ1-1, with D perhaps matching TRBD1 (5 bases). The CDR3 covers 13 residues. Germline V gene lookup returns CDR1 SQVTM and CDR2 ANQGSEA. V gave up 5 bases and J gave up 7 bases, with 17 bases separating them. CDR3 DNA sequence: TGCAGCGTTCCCAAATCTCAGGGTGATGAAGCTTTCTTT. It encodes CSVPKSQGDEAFF.

This clone was observed a few times. V gene TRBV5-1 combines with J gene TRBJ1-2, with 7 positions matching TRBD1. Germline CDR1 and CDR2: SGHRS and YFSETQ. Losses at the gene ends were 4 bases for V and 6 bases for J; bases not matched to a gene: 3. CDR3 length equals 12 residues. CDR3 DNA: TGCGCCAGCAGCCCCGGGACAGATGGCTACACCTTC. Protein product: CASSPGTDGYTF.

V usage is TRBV7-9 and J usage is TRBJ1-2; a possible D gene is TRBD1 (5 bases). V lost 4 bases and J 3 bases, leaving 12 bases between the germline ends. The CDR3 totals 14 residues. The V gene's germline CDR1 is SEHNR and CDR2 FQNEAQ (reference sequence). The CDR3 nucleotides are TGTGCCAGCAGCTCAATGGGGGGTGACTATGGCTACACCTTC. Its protein is CASSSMGGDYGYTF.

The rearrangement joins TRBV6-5 to TRBJ1-1; a possible D gene is TRBD1 (5 bases). V was pared by 2 bases and J by 1 base, with 5 bases between. This CDR3 region has 13 residues. Looked up from germline, CDR1 is MNHEY and CDR2 is SVGAGI. CDR3 residues: CASSYQGNTEAFF. Written as DNA, the CDR3 is TGTGCCAGCAGTTACCAGGGGAACACTGAAGCTTTCTTT.

This clone has only a few counts. J is TRBJ1-4 and V is TRBV3-1 (or the pseudogene TRBV3-2); D unresolved. V lost 5 bases, J lost 8 bases, and 9 bases lay in between. The germline V gene encodes CDR1 LGHDT and CDR2 YNNKEL (reference sequence). The CDR3 runs to 12 residues. The CDR3 coding sequence is TGTGCCAGCAGCTCCCTAGAGGAAAAACTGTTTTTT. Residues: CASSSLEEKLFF.

The chain joins TRBV6-5 to TRBJ2-3; D call uncertain. V was clipped by 5 bases and J by 3 bases, with 15 bases between them. This CDR3 comprises 15 residues. Germline values: CDR1 MNHEY, CDR2 SVGAGI. CDR3 sequence (DNA): TGTGCCAGCAGTCTAACCTTTGCGAGGACAGATACGCAGTATTTT. It codes for CASSLTFARTDTQYF.

The chain links TRBV2 to TRBJ1-5; D gene uncertain. The CDR3 is 14 amino acids. The V gene's germline CDR1 is SNHLY and CDR2 FYNNEI. The germline V and J ends were trimmed by 2 bases and 7 bases, with 12 bases remaining between them. The CDR3 coding sequence is TGTGCCAGCAGTGAACCCCCGGGAGAGCAGCCCCAGCATTTT. Its translation: CASSEPPGEQPQHF.

The chain is built from TRBV7-9 and TRBJ2-3; 10 bases fit TRBD2. Germline V gives CDR1 SEHNR, CDR2 FQNEAQ (reference sequence). The CDR3 consists of 17 residues. The trim removed 5 bases at V and 3 bases at J, leaving 11 bases unmatched. CDR3 sequence (DNA): TGTGCCAGCAGCCCGGAACTAGCGGGATACTATACAGATACGCAGTATTTT. This encodes CASSPELAGYYTDTQYF.

This clone has a handful of counts. The chain employs TRBV27 and TRBJ2-7; weak D call: TRBD1 (6 bases). Trimming left V 4 bases short and J 3 bases short, with 13 bases between. Germline CDR1 reads MNHEY; CDR2 reads SMNVEV (reference sequence). This CDR3 comprises 14 residues. CDR3 nucleotide sequence: TGTGCCAGCAGTTCAACCGGGACAAACTACGAGCAGTACTTC. Translating gives CASSSTGTNYEQYF.

V and J are TRBV5-1 and TRBJ2-5, with TRBD1 as a possible D gene (6 bases). Trimming took off 0 bases at V and 5 bases at J, with 17 bases between the two ends. CDR1 and CDR2 (germline): SGHRS, YFSETQ. The CDR3 is made up of 16 amino acids. The CDR3 DNA follows: TGCGCCAGCAGCTTGGGGTTAGCAACGAGGGGGGAGACCCAGTACTTC. Translation gives CASSLGLATRGETQYF.

V is TRBV10-2 and J is TRBJ1-1, with 11 bases that match TRBD1. Per germline, CDR1 WSHSY and CDR2 SAAADI. After removal of 7 bases from V and 5 bases from J, the junction contained 6 bases not matched to a gene. The CDR3 length is 14 residues. The CDR3 bases are TGCGCCAGCAACGAAGGACAGGGGGCGACTGAAGCTTTCTTT. Translation gives CASNEGQGATEAFF.

The chain links TRBV4-1 to TRBJ2-7; TRBD2 agrees at 10 bases. The germline gives CDR1 MGHRA, CDR2 YSYEKL. V was pared by 1 base and J by 2 bases, with 5 bases of the junction left unmatched. This CDR3 is 16 amino acids long. Here the CDR3 DNA reads TGCGCCAGCAGCCAAGGGTTGAGCGGGAGGGCCTACGAGCAGTACTTC. Encoded protein: CASSQGLSGRAYEQYF.

The V gene is TRBV9, the J gene TRBJ2-7; D is perhaps TRBD2 (7 bases). Germline assignment: CDR1 SGDLS and CDR2 YYNGEE. The CDR3 is 15 amino acids. V was pared by 3 bases and J by 2 bases, with 15 bases between. This CDR3 is CASSEGGQGPYEQYF. The CDR3 DNA reads TGTGCCAGCAGCGAGGGGGGGCAGGGGCCCTACGAGCAGTACTTC. Full variable domain (missing parts from reference TRBV9 and TRBJ2-7): DSGVTQTPKHLITATGQRVTLRCSPRSGDLSVYWYQQSLDQGLQFLIQYYNGEERAKGNILERFSAQQFPDLHSELNLSSLELGDSALYFCASSEGGQGPYEQYFGPGTRLTVT.

This rearrangement joins TRBV24-1 to TRBJ1-1, with D possibly TRBD1 on 5 matching bases. CDR3 size: 17 residues. The germline gives CDR1 KGHDR, CDR2 SFDVKD. The ends were cut back, 0 bases at V and 4 bases at J, with 17 bases in the middle. The CDR3, as DNA: TGTGCCACCAGTGATTTGGGGGCCCCCCCGGGGGGCACTGAAGCTTTCTTT. Its translation: CATSDLGAPPGGTEAFF.

For the CDR3, the DNA is TGTGCCAGCAGCACAGAAACCGGGACACCTTCTTACAATGAGCAGTTCTTC. This codes for CASSTETGTPSYNEQFF. The chain couples TRBV11-3 to TRBJ2-1; perhaps TRBD1 as D (6 bases). The CDR3 is made up of 17 amino acids. The germline gives CDR1 SGHNT, CDR2 YENEEA. The germline V and J ends were trimmed by 5 bases and 4 bases, with 21 bases remaining between them.

The J gene is TRBJ1-3, the V gene TRBV20-1; the D gene is possibly TRBD1 (5 bases). The germline V gene has CDR1 DFQATT and CDR2 SNEGSKA (reference sequence). Trimming cost V 3 bases and J 1 base, with 10 bases left between them. The CDR3 runs 14 residues. CDR3 sequence reads: CSASYRGSGNTIYF. Here the CDR3 DNA reads TGCAGTGCTAGTTATCGGGGGTCTGGAAACACCATATATTTT.

This chain joins TRBV19 and TRBJ1-1; no clear D. Germline CDR1 and CDR2: LNHDA and SQIVND (reference sequence). The CDR3 covers 13 residues. CDR3: CASGEQQTTEAFF. The CDR3 bases are TGTGCGTCCGGGGAACAGCAGACCACTGAAGCTTTCTTT.

This sequence joins TRBV2 and TRBJ2-5; D not certain. Per germline, CDR1 SNHLY and CDR2 FYNNEI. The CDR3 runs to 13 residues. V was cut by 5 bases and J by 5 bases, with 12 bases left in between. The CDR3: CASSSEQKETQYF. The CDR3 nucleotides read TGTGCCAGCAGTTCCGAACAGAAGGAGACCCAGTACTTC.

In nucleotides, the CDR3 is TGTGCCAGCAGTTCCTACAGGGGTCTCTTGAACACTGAAGCTTTCTTT. Translated: CASSSYRGLLNTEAFF. The J gene is TRBJ1-1, the V gene TRBV2, with 7 nucleotides matching TRBD1. The germline V gene has CDR1 SNHLY and CDR2 FYNNEI. The CDR3 loop spans 16 amino acids. V was clipped by 5 bases and J by 0 bases; unmatched bases: 9. The full variable domain, rest sourced from reference TRBV2 and TRBJ1-1, is EPEVTQTPSHQVTQMGQEVILRCVPISNHLYFYWYRQILGQKVEFLVSFYNNEISEKSEIFDDQFSVERPDGSNFTLKIRSTKLEDSAMYFCASSSYRGLLNTEAFFGQGTRLTVV.

The chain uses TRBV2 and TRBJ1-1, with 7 bases identical to TRBD1. The CDR3 has 17 residues. Germline V gene sequence: CDR1 SNHLY, CDR2 FYNNEI. V lost 6 bases, J lost 0 bases, and 13 bases stayed unmatched. As DNA, the CDR3 is TGTGCCAGCAGCGGACATGGGACAGACCTCATGAACACTGAAGCTTTCTTT. Translating it yields CASSGHGTDLMNTEAFF.